This T cell receptor beta chain was obtained from a study of blood T cell repertoires in COVID-19. Study details: T cells, B-cell-depleted T cells, or PBMCs supplied cDNA or gDNA.

One Seattle source followed patients from active infection through their disease course. As originally analysed: From reference gene primer amplification, estimates of nucleated cell counts were derived. The protocol was immunoSEQ multiplex PCR, while the TCRdb copy is restricted to in-frame clones and leaves out a portion. V, J and clone size are taken as reported in that table, and D and trimming were inferred from the DNA itself. This repertoire shows nearly 350,000 clones, more than 70% found once; its top ten account for approximately 7.4%. The CDR3 length is 14 residues. Losses at the gene ends were 6 bases for V and 4 bases for J; bases not matched to a gene: 5. The germline CDR1 and CDR2 sequences are KGHSH and LQKENI.

Sample: peripheral blood. The clonotype was recovered from a woman in her seventies with COVID-19, enrolled during active disease. The chain has TRBV18 and TRBJ2-3; the match to TRBD1 covers 9 bases. The CDR3: CASSPGTGPDTQYF. The DNA for the CDR3 is TGTGCCAGCTCTCCCGGGACAGGGCCAGATACGCAGTATTTT.